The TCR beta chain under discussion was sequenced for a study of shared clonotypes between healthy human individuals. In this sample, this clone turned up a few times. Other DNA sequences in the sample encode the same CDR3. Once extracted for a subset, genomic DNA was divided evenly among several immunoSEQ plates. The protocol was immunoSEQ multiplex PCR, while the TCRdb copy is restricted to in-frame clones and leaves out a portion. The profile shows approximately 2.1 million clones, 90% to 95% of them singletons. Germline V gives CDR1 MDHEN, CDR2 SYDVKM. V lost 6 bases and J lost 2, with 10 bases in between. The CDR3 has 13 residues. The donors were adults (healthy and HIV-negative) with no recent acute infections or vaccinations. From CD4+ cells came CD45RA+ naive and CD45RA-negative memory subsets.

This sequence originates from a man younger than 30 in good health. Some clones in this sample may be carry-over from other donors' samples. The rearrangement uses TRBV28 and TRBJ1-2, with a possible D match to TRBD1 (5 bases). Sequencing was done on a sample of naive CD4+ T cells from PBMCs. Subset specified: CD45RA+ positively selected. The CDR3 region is CASSWGGNYGYTF. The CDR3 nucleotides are TGTGCCAGCAGCTGGGGGGGAAACTATGGCTACACCTTC.